This entry describes one TCR beta chain. Its specificity is not known. The record originates from a study of multiple sclerosis patients with progressive multifocal leukoencephalopathy. Study-wide findings and caveats: Before and during natalizumab, the clones expanded at PML already existed.

Profiled with immunoSEQ multiplex PCR; TCRdb holds only in-frame clones, not every one. The data show fewer than 40,000 clones, roughly 87% seen once. Germline-derived CDR1 and CDR2 are LNHNV and YYDKDF (reference sequence). The CDR3 extends over 17 amino acids. With 2 bases clipped from V and 0 bases from J, the junction kept 6 bases outside the gene matches. The time point is: time of PML onset. At PML onset, T3 blood samples were taken. V gene TRBV15 combines with J gene TRBJ1-4; TRBD1 matches 7 bases. This sequence was found in a human donor with progressive multifocal leukoencephalopathy. The sequencing here drew on PBMCs, taken from a patient treated with natalizumab. The CDR3 sequence: CATSRPRQGATNEKLFF. DNA for the CDR3: TGTGCCACCAGCAGACCACGACAGGGTGCAACTAATGAAAAACTGTTTTTT.